These 18 T cell receptor beta chains share one sample of origin, sequenced in a study of control samples from healthy donors and cancer patients. Profiling relied on immunoSEQ multiplex PCR, and the TCRdb table lists in-frame clones only, not all of them. The sample gives 77,000 or so clones, roughly 89% of which show up once; around 14% is in the top ten. Sequencing input: blood. The source of these receptors is a man aged 25-45 years in good health.

This chain uses TRBV7-3 with TRBJ1-1; 8 nucleotides line up with TRBD1. Germline V gene lookup returns CDR1 SGHTA and CDR2 FQGTGA. V was clipped by 2 bases and J by 0 bases; unmatched bases: 5. The CDR3 has 16 residues. This CDR3 reads CASSLGAGGMNTEAFF. CDR3 nucleotides: TGTGCCAGCAGCTTAGGGGCAGGGGGCATGAACACTGAAGCTTTCTTT.

V is TRBV7-9 and J is TRBJ1-1; perhaps TRBD1 as D (5 bases). This CDR3 spans 13 amino acids. CDR1 and CDR2 (germline): SEHNR, FQNEAQ (reference sequence). The V and J ends lost 7 bases and 5 bases respectively, with 14 bases between them. DNA of the CDR3: TGTGCCAGCACCCAATCGTGGGGGACTGAAGCTTTCTTT. The encoded protein is CASTQSWGTEAFF. Combining the CDR3 with reference TRBV7-9 and TRBJ1-1 gives the whole variable domain DTGVSQNPRHKITKRGQNVTFRCDPISEHNRLYWYRQTLGQGPEFLTYFQNEAQLEKSRLLSDRFSAERPKGSFSTLEIQRTEQGDSAMYLCASTQSWGTEAFFGQGTRLTVV.

This chain connects TRBV5-1 to TRBJ2-1; 8 bases are a match to TRBD1. Losses at the gene ends were 3 bases for V and 5 bases for J; bases not matched to a gene: 10. CDR1 and CDR2 from the germline V gene are SGHRS and YFSETQ. This CDR3 is built from 16 residues. The CDR3 is CASSSLGQGNHNEQFF. The CDR3 DNA reads as TGCGCCAGCAGCTCGCTCGGACAGGGTAACCACAATGAGCAGTTCTTC.

In regard to this clone: Other DNA variants within this sample encode the same CDR3. The chain carries TRBV9 and TRBJ2-5; 10 positions match TRBD1. V lost 3 bases to trimming and J lost 5 bases; unmatched junction nucleotides: 13. The CDR3 is 17 amino acids. CDR1 and CDR2 (germline): SGDLS, YYNGEE. CDR3 in amino acids: CASSGDASWTGGETQYF. The CDR3 DNA is TGTGCCAGCAGCGGGGACGCCTCCTGGACAGGGGGGGAGACCCAGTACTTC.

The V call is TRBV18, the J call TRBJ2-7; D is possibly TRBD1 or TRBD2 (5 bases each). The V end was cut by 3 bases, the J end by 3 bases, with 15 bases between. Germline V lookup: CDR1 KGHSH, CDR2 LQKENI. The CDR3 spans 15 residues. CDR3 DNA sequence: TGTGCCAGCTCACCCGCCGGGACCGTTCTCTACGAGCAGTACTTC. This sequence encodes CASSPAGTVLYEQYF. Full variable domain (missing parts from reference TRBV18 and TRBJ2-7): NAGVMQNPRHLVRRRGQEARLRCSPMKGHSHVYWYRQLPEEGLKFMVYLQKENIIDESGMPKERFSAEFPKEGPSILRIQQVVRGDSAAYFCASSPAGTVLYEQYFGPGTRLTVT.

The J gene is TRBJ2-7, the V gene TRBV19, with D perhaps TRBD2 (6 bases). The CDR3 has 15 residues. Deletions cut 5 bases from V and 6 bases from J, with 20 bases between. Germline CDR1 reads LNHDA; CDR2 reads SQIVND (reference sequence). The CDR3 protein is CASSGGMGGWAEQYF. DNA for the CDR3: TGTGCCAGTAGTGGAGGGATGGGAGGATGGGCCGAGCAGTACTTC. Combining the CDR3 with reference TRBV19 and TRBJ2-7 gives the whole variable domain DGGITQSPKYLFRKEGQNVTLSCEQNLNHDAMYWYRQDPGQGLRLIYYSQIVNDFQKGDIAEGYSVSREKKESFPLTVTSAQKNPTAFYLCASSGGMGGWAEQYFGPGTRLTVT.

V and J are TRBV9 and TRBJ1-2, with TRBD1 matching 8 bases. Germline CDR1 is SGDLS and CDR2 is YYNGEE. This CDR3 is built from 12 residues. The J segment lost 8 bases and the V segment lost 0 bases, leaving 0 bases of the junction unmatched. The CDR3 nucleotides are TGTGCCAGCAGCGTAGCAGGGGGCGGCTACACCTTC. Residues: CASSVAGGGYTF. The variable domain in full, completed from reference TRBV9 and TRBJ1-2, reads DSGVTQTPKHLITATGQRVTLRCSPRSGDLSVYWYQQSLDQGLQFLIQYYNGEERAKGNILERFSAQQFPDLHSELNLSSLELGDSALYFCASSVAGGGYTFGSGTRLTVV.

This chain uses TRBV5-8 with TRBJ1-2; D remains unclear. The germline gives CDR1 SGHTS, CDR2 YDEGEE. The CDR3 runs to 11 residues. Trimming took 0 bases from V and 7 from J, leaving 4 bases between them. The CDR3 loop reads CASSLATGYTF. The CDR3 nucleotides are TGTGCCAGCAGCTTGGCCACTGGCTACACCTTC.

This chain uses TRBV7-2 with TRBJ2-5; 10 nucleotides line up with TRBD1. The junction had 6 bases not matched to a gene; V was cut back by 6 bases and J by 5 bases. Germline CDR1 and CDR2: SGHTA and FQGNSA. The CDR3 covers 14 residues. CDR3 region: CASSLDRGRETQYF. In DNA, the CDR3 is TGTGCCAGCAGTCTCGACAGGGGGCGGGAGACCCAGTACTTC. Together with reference TRBV7-2 and TRBJ2-5, the CDR3 gives the full variable domain: GAGVSQSPSNKVTEKGKDVELRCDPISGHTALYWYRQSLGQGLEFLIYFQGNSAPDKSGLPSDRFSAERTGGSVSTLTIQRTQQEDSAVYLCASSLDRGRETQYFGPGTRLLVL.

The chain carries TRBV5-1 and TRBJ1-5; no clear D gene. The germline V gene has CDR1 SGHRS and CDR2 YFSETQ. V gave up 1 base and J gave up 0 bases, with 8 bases separating them. This CDR3 contains 15 residues. CDR3 sequence: CASSLFPDSNQPQHF. The CDR3 nucleotides read TGCGCCAGCAGCTTGTTTCCTGATAGCAATCAGCCCCAGCATTTT.

The chain joins TRBV5-6 to TRBJ1-2, with 7 positions matching TRBD1. The germline V gene encodes CDR1 SGHDT and CDR2 YYEEEE. Unmatched junction bases numbered 14, after V lost 5 bases and J lost 7 bases. This CDR3 contains 15 residues. Here the CDR3 DNA reads TGTGCCAGCAGTCCACCCGGGACAGCCGTAGGTGGCTACACCTTC. Its translation: CASSPPGTAVGGYTF.

J is TRBJ2-2 and V is TRBV28; D uncertain. Trimming took off 3 bases at V and 0 bases at J, with 8 bases between the two ends. The CDR3 is made up of 15 amino acids. Germline-derived CDR1 and CDR2 are MDHEN and SYDVKM. The CDR3 bases are TGTGCCAGCAGTTTGTTCGGGTCGAACACCGGGGAGCTGTTTTTT. Its translation is CASSLFGSNTGELFF.

The V and J genes are TRBV5-4 and TRBJ2-1; a possible D gene is TRBD2 (6 bases). The CDR3 covers 14 residues. V dropped 3 bases and J dropped 8 bases, with 15 bases sitting between them. Germline-derived CDR1 and CDR2 are SGHNT and YYREEE (reference sequence). CDR3 sequence: CASSSRDGRDEQFF. The CDR3 region has the DNA TGTGCCAGCAGCTCCCGGGACGGGAGAGATGAGCAGTTCTTC.

V is TRBV6-5 and J is TRBJ1-5; 10 bases map to TRBD1. The ends lost 2 bases at V and 5 bases at J; junction bases unmatched: 3. Germline CDR1 reads MNHEY; CDR2 reads SVGAGI. The CDR3 covers 15 residues. The CDR3 nucleotides read TGTGCCAGCAGTTACCGTGGGACAGGGGATCAGCCCCAGCATTTT. This translates into CASSYRGTGDQPQHF.

The chain recombines TRBV30 with TRBJ1-1; TRBD1 might be the D (5 bases). The CDR3 spans 14 residues. The ends were cut back, 4 bases at V and 10 bases at J, with 22 bases in the middle. Germline V CDR1 and CDR2: GTSNPN, SVGIG (reference sequence). The CDR3 nucleotides are TGTGCCTGGATCCCCGGACATTCCCTGGGGGGAGCTTTCTTT. Its protein is CAWIPGHSLGGAFF. The entire variable domain, with the rest obtained from reference TRBV30 and TRBJ1-1, is as follows: SQTIHQWPATLVQPVGSPLSLECTVEGTSNPNLYWYRQAAGRGLQLLFYSVGIGQISSEVPQNLSASRPQDRQFILSSKKLLLSDSGFYLCAWIPGHSLGGAFFGQGTRLTVV.

Concerning this clone itself: This sample includes further DNA sequences coding for the same CDR3. J is TRBJ1-1 and V is TRBV20-1; no definite D call. This CDR3 comprises 11 residues. Germline loops: CDR1 DFQATT, CDR2 SNEGSKA (reference sequence). V was clipped by 6 bases and J by 1 base, with 6 bases between them. The CDR3 DNA sequence: TGCAGTGCGCCCAGGAACACTGAAGCTTTCTTT. Protein sequence: CSAPRNTEAFF.

The chain recombines TRBV19 with TRBJ1-1; 9 bases line up with TRBD1. Trimming cost V 6 bases and J 1 base; bases outside gene matches: 6. This CDR3 has 15 amino acids. Germline CDR1 is LNHDA and CDR2 is SQIVND (reference sequence). DNA for the CDR3: TGTGCCAGTAGAAGGGGGGGACAGGGGAACACTGAAGCTTTCTTT. Its translation is CASRRGGQGNTEAFF.

The chain is built from TRBV6-5 and TRBJ1-1; maybe TRBD1 (5 bases). Germline lookup yields CDR1 MNHEY and CDR2 SVGAGI. This CDR3 has 14 residues. Between the trimmed V and J ends, which lost 9 bases and 0 bases, there was a span of 14 bases. CDR3 residues: CASLRRDLNTEAFF. CDR3 DNA sequence: TGTGCCAGTCTTCGTAGGGACCTGAACACTGAAGCTTTCTTT.